Shown below are 27 T cell receptor beta chains from a single sample sequenced in a study of a mutant IDH1 vaccine in newly diagnosed glioma. No antigen has been identified for these receptors. Time point here: week 35, safety follow-up. Doses comprised 300 ug of mutant IDH1 20-mer peptide each, plus topical imiquimod. Sequenced by immunoSEQ multiplex PCR; TCRdb stores in-frame clones only, minus some. The data contain about 54,000 clones, roughly 84% of them seen just once; the ten biggest clones take up roughly 4%. The sequencing here drew on PBMCs, taken from a glioma patient whose treatment included an IDH1 peptide vaccine. The receptor source for this set is a woman between 18 and 29 years old with glioma.

The V and J genes are TRBV7-3 and TRBJ2-1; perhaps D is TRBD1 or TRBD2 (7 bases each). CDR3 size: 17 residues. V lost 5 bases to trimming and J lost 8 bases, with 25 bases between them. Germline V CDR1 and CDR2: SGHTA, FQGTGA. CDR3 loop: CASSLLGGGTGAYEQFF. The DNA for the CDR3 is TGTGCCAGCAGCCTCCTAGGGGGGGGAACAGGGGCCTATGAGCAGTTCTTC.

The chain joins TRBV25-1 to TRBJ1-1; TRBD1 agrees at 9 bases. The V gene's germline CDR1 is MGHDK and CDR2 SYGVNS. V trimming: 2 bases; J trimming: 0 bases; junction bases outside the gene matches: 7. The CDR3 is made up of 17 amino acids. CDR3: CASSERTGVGMNTEAFF. The CDR3, as DNA: TGTGCCAGCAGTGAAAGGACAGGGGTGGGAATGAACACTGAAGCTTTCTTT.

V is TRBV7-2 and J is TRBJ2-1, with a tentative D call TRBD2 (6 bases). Trimming removed 5 bases at V and 2 bases at J, with 13 bases between. There are 15 residues in the CDR3. Germline V gives CDR1 SGHTA, CDR2 FQGNSA. DNA for the CDR3: TGTGCCAGCAGCATCGTTAGCGGAACCTACAATGAGCAGTTCTTC. Its translation: CASSIVSGTYNEQFF.

The chain uses TRBV9 and TRBJ2-1; D is perhaps TRBD2 (6 bases). Germline-derived CDR1 and CDR2 are SGDLS and YYNGEE. Trimming shortened V by 5 bases and J by 3 bases, and 21 bases separated the two germline ends. This CDR3 is 17 amino acids long. CDR3 nucleotides: TGTGCCAGCAGTCTGCATCAAACGGGAGTAGGCTACAATGAGCAGTTCTTC. Protein: CASSLHQTGVGYNEQFF.

This chain links TRBV7-7 with TRBJ2-1; no definite D call. CDR3 length: 14 residues. CDR1 and CDR2 (germline): SSHAT, FNYEAQ (reference sequence). Trimming pared 6 bases from V and 9 bases from J, leaving 18 bases between. The CDR3 region has the DNA TGTGCCAGCAGTCCCGGATTGGCTGGCAGTGAGCAGTTCTTC. It encodes CASSPGLAGSEQFF.

The CDR3 coding sequence is TGTGCCAGCAGTTCCTTTGGGACACCCTACAATGAGCAGTTCTTC. It is translated as CASSSFGTPYNEQFF. V is TRBV6-5 and J is TRBJ2-1, with a tentative D call TRBD1 (6 bases). CDR3 size: 15 residues. Trimming removed 4 bases at V and 2 bases at J, with 12 bases between. The V gene's germline CDR1 is MNHEY and CDR2 SVGAGI.

The chain joins TRBV2 to TRBJ2-1; TRBD2 matches 10 bases. From germline, CDR1 is SNHLY and CDR2 FYNNEI. Unmatched junction bases numbered 9, after V lost 1 base and J lost 3 bases. The CDR3 loop spans 18 amino acids. The CDR3, as DNA: TGTGCCAGCAGTGAAGACCCTGGCCTAGCGGGGGTCTACAATGAGCAGTTCTTC. Translation gives CASSEDPGLAGVYNEQFF. The whole variable domain, remainder taken from reference TRBV2 and TRBJ2-1, is EPEVTQTPSHQVTQMGQEVILRCVPISNHLYFYWYRQILGQKVEFLVSFYNNEISEKSEIFDDQFSVERPDGSNFTLKIRSTKLEDSAMYFCASSEDPGLAGVYNEQFFGPGTRLTVL.

The rearrangement uses TRBV7-2 and TRBJ2-2; D might be TRBD1 (5 bases). CDR1 and CDR2 from the germline V gene are SGHTA and FQGNSA. There are 15 residues in the CDR3. Trimming pared 6 bases from V and 3 bases from J, leaving 14 bases between. DNA for the CDR3: TGTGCCAGCAGACTGGGATACAGGTACACCGGGGAGCTGTTTTTT. This codes for CASRLGYRYTGELFF.

V and J are TRBV7-6 and TRBJ2-7; 7 bases map to TRBD1. The CDR3 runs 14 residues. The V gene end was trimmed by 5 bases and the J gene end by 7 bases; junction bases not matched to a gene: 11. The germline V gene has CDR1 SGHVS and CDR2 FNYEAQ. The DNA for the CDR3 is TGTGCCAGCAGCCCCCGACAGGGTCTGAGGGAGCAGTACTTC. Protein product: CASSPRQGLREQYF.

The rearrangement links TRBV7-9 to TRBJ1-6, with 7 bases matching TRBD1. Per germline, CDR1 SEHNR and CDR2 FQNEAQ (reference sequence). J lost 6 bases, V lost 4 bases, and 9 bases had no gene match. The CDR3 sequence is 16 residues long. For the CDR3, the DNA is TGTGCCAGCAGCTCACAGGGGTTATCGTTTAATTCACCCCTCCACTTT. Its translation: CASSSQGLSFNSPLHF.

The chain joins TRBV4-1 to TRBJ2-3, with 9 bases lining up with TRBD2. Germline-derived CDR1 and CDR2 are MGHRA and YSYEKL. CDR3 length: 18 residues. J was trimmed by 2 bases and V by 1 base; bases with no gene match: 10. DNA for the CDR3: TGCGCCAGCAGCCAAGGAGTCCTAGCGGGGTCTTCCACAGATACGCAGTATTTT. This encodes CASSQGVLAGSSTDTQYF.

The chain carries TRBV7-9 and TRBJ1-1, with 7 nucleotides matching TRBD1. Trimming removed 5 bases from V and 4 bases from J; junction bases left unmatched: 7. CDR3 length: 14 amino acids. Germline V gives CDR1 SEHNR, CDR2 FQNEAQ (reference sequence). CDR3 nucleotides: TGTGCCAGCAGCAAAGACAGGGAGGGCACTGAAGCTTTCTTT. This codes for CASSKDREGTEAFF. The variable domain in full, completed from reference TRBV7-9 and TRBJ1-1, reads DTGVSQNPRHKITKRGQNVTFRCDPISEHNRLYWYRQTLGQGPEFLTYFQNEAQLEKSRLLSDRFSAERPKGSFSTLEIQRTEQGDSAMYLCASSKDREGTEAFFGQGTRLTVV.

The J gene is TRBJ2-1, the V gene TRBV7-9; tentatively, D is TRBD2 (6 bases). The CDR3 covers 15 residues. Germline V gene sequence: CDR1 SEHNR, CDR2 FQNEAQ (reference sequence). Deletions cut 6 bases from V and 2 bases from J, with 14 bases between. This chain's CDR3 is CASSPGTLTYNEQFF. In DNA, the CDR3 is TGTGCCAGCAGTCCCGGGACTCTAACCTACAATGAGCAGTTCTTC.

Here the CDR3 DNA reads TGTGCCAGCAGTTTCAGGGGGCGAAACACTGAAGCTTTCTTT. This encodes CASSFRGRNTEAFF. The rearrangement joins TRBV6-6 to TRBJ1-1; 8 bases match TRBD1. Per germline, CDR1 MNHNY and CDR2 SVGAGI (reference sequence). This CDR3 is 14 amino acids long. Germline trimming cut 4 bases from V and 2 bases from J; bases unmatched to any gene: 3.

This clone is termed medium-sized. The chain is built from TRBV27 and TRBJ2-3; TRBD2 might be the D (6 bases). V lost 7 bases and J lost 2, with 19 bases in between. The germline V gene encodes CDR1 MNHEY and CDR2 SMNVEV (reference sequence). This CDR3 contains 16 residues. Here the CDR3 reads CASTDRRGKDTDTQYF. In DNA, the CDR3 is TGTGCCAGCACCGATCGGAGGGGAAAGGACACAGATACGCAGTATTTT.

CDR3 sequence: CASSLPGTPETQYF. CDR3 coding DNA: TGTGCCAGCAGTCTCCCTGGGACCCCAGAGACCCAGTACTTC. This chain connects TRBV5-6 to TRBJ2-5; D tentatively reads TRBD1 or TRBD2 (5 bases each). The CDR3 has 14 residues. Germline V CDR1 and CDR2: SGHDT, YYEEEE. V dropped 5 bases and J dropped 4 bases, with 15 bases sitting between them.

The chain links TRBV2 to TRBJ1-5; 10 nucleotides line up with TRBD1. CDR3 length: 15 residues. V trimming: 5 bases; J trimming: 2 bases; junction bases outside the gene matches: 3. CDR1 SNHLY and CDR2 FYNNEI come from the germline V gene. CDR3 bases: TGTGCCAGCAGTAGGGACAGGGGCGGCAATCAGCCCCAGCATTTT. This gives the protein CASSRDRGGNQPQHF.

This clone came up a few times. The chain is built from TRBV5-6 and TRBJ1-5, with D possibly TRBD1 on 5 matching bases. This CDR3 has 15 residues. Germline lookup yields CDR1 SGHDT and CDR2 YYEEEE. V dropped 6 bases and J dropped 4 bases, with 17 bases sitting between them. This CDR3 reads CASTHSSRANQPQHF. In DNA form, the CDR3 reads TGTGCCAGCACCCATTCCTCCAGGGCTAATCAGCCCCAGCATTTT.

This sequence joins TRBV9 and TRBJ2-5, with no clear D. CDR3 length equals 15 residues. Germline-derived CDR1 and CDR2 are SGDLS and YYNGEE. V was pared by 4 bases and J by 5 bases, with 18 bases between. The CDR3 loop reads CASSSRVGFSETQYF. DNA of the CDR3: TGTGCCAGCAGCTCCCGGGTAGGATTTTCCGAGACCCAGTACTTC.

V usage is TRBV4-1 and J usage is TRBJ2-4; D may be TRBD1 (5 bases). Trimming took off 1 base at V and 6 bases at J, with 10 bases between the two ends. The germline V gene encodes CDR1 MGHRA and CDR2 YSYEKL. The CDR3 is made up of 14 amino acids. The CDR3: CASSQVVDRNIQYF. The CDR3 bases are TGCGCCAGCAGCCAAGTGGTCGACAGAAACATTCAGTACTTC.

This clone was detected a few times. The rearrangement uses TRBV27 and TRBJ1-6, with a tentative D call TRBD1 (6 bases). Germline V CDR1 and CDR2: MNHEY, SMNVEV (reference sequence). V lost 4 bases, J lost 4 bases, and 11 bases lay in between. This CDR3 has 15 amino acids. The CDR3 sequence is CASSSTGQYNSPLHF. CDR3 nucleotide sequence: TGTGCCAGCAGTTCAACAGGACAGTATAATTCACCCCTCCACTTT.

The chain joins TRBV11-1 to TRBJ1-1, with D possibly being TRBD1 (5 bases). This CDR3 contains 17 residues. Germline values: CDR1 SGHAT, CDR2 FQDESV (reference sequence). V shed 0 bases and J shed 1 base, with 15 bases lying between them. CDR3 protein: CASSLASGTQWNTEAFF. The CDR3 region has the DNA TGTGCCAGCAGCTTAGCTAGCGGGACGCAGTGGAACACTGAAGCTTTCTTT.

This clone has only a few counts. The V and J genes are TRBV6-1 and TRBJ2-7, with TRBD1 matching over 7 bases. The germline CDR1 and CDR2 sequences are MNHNS and SASEGT. The CDR3 consists of 14 residues. Unmatched junction bases numbered 0, after V lost 1 base and J lost 0 bases. This chain's CDR3 is CASSEGDSSYEQYF. In nucleotides, the CDR3 is TGTGCCAGCAGTGAAGGGGACAGCTCCTACGAGCAGTACTTC.

The chain carries TRBV14 and TRBJ1-2; 7 bases agree with TRBD1. The ends lost 0 bases at V and 4 bases at J; junction bases unmatched: 2. The CDR3 is 14 residues long. Germline V gene data show CDR1 as SGHDN and CDR2 as FVKESK. The CDR3 loop reads CASSQESGGYGYTF. The CDR3 nucleotides are TGTGCCAGCAGCCAAGAGTCAGGGGGCTATGGCTACACCTTC.

The chain uses TRBV9 and TRBJ2-3, with D perhaps matching TRBD1 or TRBD2 (6 bases each). Germline loops: CDR1 SGDLS, CDR2 YYNGEE. CDR3 length equals 13 residues. V was cut by 3 bases and J by 2 bases, with 7 bases left in between. The CDR3 is CASSGGATDTQYF. The DNA for the CDR3 is TGTGCCAGCAGCGGGGGGGCCACAGATACGCAGTATTTT.

This chain connects TRBV27 to TRBJ2-2, with unresolved D. The V gene's germline CDR1 is MNHEY and CDR2 SMNVEV (reference sequence). This CDR3 spans 18 amino acids. With 4 bases removed from V and 0 bases from J, the gap between germline ends came to 18 bases. The CDR3 loop reads CASSSQTELLSNTGELFF. The CDR3 nucleotides read TGTGCCAGCAGTTCCCAGACGGAACTCCTTTCGAACACCGGGGAGCTGTTTTTT.

This clone was detected only a few times. This chain joins TRBV27 and TRBJ2-2; D may correspond to TRBD1 or TRBD2 (5 bases each). CDR1 and CDR2 (germline): MNHEY, SMNVEV (reference sequence). The CDR3 has 14 residues. V lost 5 bases and J lost 7, with 14 bases in between. In nucleotides, the CDR3 is TGTGCCAGCAGTGCCCTCGGGGCCGGCGGGGAGCTGTTTTTT. It encodes CASSALGAGGELFF.